The source of this TCR beta chain is a study of human T cells and chemical hapten exposure. The time point: patch test 3, about 24 weeks after DPC sensitization. Sample treatment: therapeutic diphenylcyclopropenone sensitization with weekly scalp DPC. With 3 bases removed from V and 6 bases from J, the gap between germline ends came to 27 bases. Germline loops: CDR1 MNHEY, CDR2 SMNVEV (reference sequence). The CDR3 extends over 19 amino acids. This clonotype appeared many times. TCRdb itself ran the RACE reads through MiXCR, one entry per CDR3 protein. The table includes about 64,000 distinct CDR3 sequences, about 10% detected once.

The receptor was derived from a woman in her 30s with alopecia areata. Some clones in this sample may be carry-over from other donors' samples. The V gene is TRBV27, the J gene TRBJ2-1; perhaps TRBD1 as D (6 bases). This specimen consisted of whole blood, obtained in connection with sensitization to the hapten diphenylcyclopropenone (DPC). The CDR3 DNA sequence: TGTGCCAGCAGTTTGGACCCCGGCGAACAGGGCTACCGGGGCAATGAGCAGTTCTTC. This translates into CASSLDPGEQGYRGNEQFF.